One and the same sample provided the 11 T cell receptor beta chains below, sequenced in a study of blood T cell repertoires in COVID-19. Sequencing used immunoSEQ multiplex PCR; TCRdb keeps in-frame clones, though not all of them. Found here are around 200,000 clones, around 83% of them singletons; the top ten hold less than 3.5%. The sequencing input was peripheral blood. The receptors shown here come from a man aged 50-60 years with active or convalescent COVID-19.

The chain recombines TRBV7-9 with TRBJ1-2, with D maybe TRBD1 (6 bases). The CDR3 extends over 14 amino acids. The germline CDR1 and CDR2 sequences are SEHNR and FQNEAQ (reference sequence). V was clipped by 1 base and J by 4 bases, with 10 bases between them. The CDR3 here is CASSLGQGGYGYTF. The CDR3 DNA is TGTGCCAGCAGCTTAGGACAAGGGGGCTATGGCTACACCTTC.

This clone has just one count. Here the CDR3 DNA reads TGTGCCACCAGCAGACGGACAGGGCCCTACAATGAGCAGTTCTTC. This sequence encodes CATSRRTGPYNEQFF. The J gene is TRBJ2-1, the V gene TRBV15, with TRBD1 matching over 8 bases. This CDR3 has 15 amino acids. Germline V CDR1 and CDR2: LNHNV, YYDKDF (reference sequence). V shed 2 bases, J shed 2 bases, and the junction held 2 bases outside the gene matches.

This clone was observed once. The genes are TRBV19 and TRBJ1-4; D is perhaps TRBD1 (5 bases). Trimming stripped 4 bases from V and 0 bases from J, with 9 bases between. The CDR3 runs 15 residues. The germline V gene has CDR1 LNHDA and CDR2 SQIVND (reference sequence). The CDR3 DNA reads as TGTGCCAGTAGTAAGGGGCGGACAACTAATGAAAAACTGTTTTTT. This gives the protein CASSKGRTTNEKLFF.

The CDR3 DNA reads TGTGCCAGCAGCCCCAGCGACAGGGTCGTGGTGGATACGCAGTATTTT. Protein sequence: CASSPSDRVVVDTQYF. The chain combines TRBV7-9 with TRBJ2-3, with TRBD1 matching 7 bases. V shed 5 bases and J 6 bases; nucleotides not matched to a gene: 14. This CDR3 has 16 residues. Germline V gene sequence: CDR1 SEHNR, CDR2 FQNEAQ (reference sequence).

The chain couples TRBV3-1 (or the pseudogene TRBV3-2) to TRBJ2-7; TRBD2 matches 7 bases. CDR1 and CDR2 (germline): LGHDT, YNNKEL (reference sequence). V was clipped by 1 base and J by 4 bases; unmatched bases: 1. The length of the CDR3 is 13 residues. This CDR3 reads CASSQARGYEQYF. The CDR3 nucleotides are TGTGCCAGCAGCCAAGCGCGGGGGTACGAGCAGTACTTC.

The rearrangement uses TRBV5-6 and TRBJ1-1; D gene unclear. With 0 bases removed from V and 4 bases from J, the gap between germline ends came to 10 bases. The CDR3 extends over 14 amino acids. The germline CDR1 and CDR2 sequences are SGHDT and YYEEEE. CDR3 loop: CASSLDVGFTEAFF. The CDR3 coding sequence is TGTGCCAGCAGCTTGGACGTCGGGTTCACTGAAGCTTTCTTT. Based on the CDR3 plus reference TRBV5-6 and TRBJ1-1, the full variable domain is DAGVTQSPTHLIKTRGQQVTLRCSPKSGHDTVSWYQQALGQGPQFIFQYYEEEERQRGNFPDRFSGHQFPNYSSELNVNALLLGDSALYLCASSLDVGFTEAFFGQGTRLTVV.

The chain's CDR3 is CASSRWGGPSYEQYF. The CDR3 nucleotides read TGTGCCAGCAGCCGCTGGGGAGGGCCCTCCTACGAGCAGTACTTC. The chain carries TRBV5-4 and TRBJ2-7, with TRBD2 identical over 7 bases. Germline-derived CDR1 and CDR2 are SGHNT and YYREEE (reference sequence). V trimming: 4 bases; J trimming: 0 bases; junction bases outside the gene matches: 7. This CDR3 comprises 15 residues. Together with reference TRBV5-4 and TRBJ2-7, the CDR3 gives the full variable domain: ETGVTQSPTHLIKTRGQQVTLRCSSQSGHNTVSWYQQALGQGPQFIFQYYREEENGRGNFPPRFSGLQFPNYSSELNVNALELDDSALYLCASSRWGGPSYEQYFGPGTRLTVT.

This clone was seen a handful of times. The rearrangement uses TRBV28 and TRBJ2-5; 15 bases line up with TRBD2. The CDR3 is 18 residues long. The J segment lost 2 bases and the V segment lost 5 bases, leaving 9 bases of the junction unmatched. Germline V lookup: CDR1 MDHEN, CDR2 SYDVKM. The DNA for the CDR3 is TGTGCCAGCAGTCCCTGGACTAGCGGGGGGGCGGAGCAAGAGACCCAGTACTTC. This codes for CASSPWTSGGAEQETQYF.

This chain uses TRBV19 with TRBJ2-5; the D gene is possibly TRBD1 (5 bases). V was clipped by 4 bases and J by 1 base, with 7 bases between them. Per the germline V gene, CDR1 is LNHDA and CDR2 is SQIVND (reference sequence). CDR3 length: 13 residues. CDR3 protein: CASSTGIQETQYF. In DNA form, the CDR3 reads TGTGCCAGTAGTACAGGGATCCAAGAGACCCAGTACTTC.

The chain couples TRBV11-2 to TRBJ1-2; 8 positions match TRBD1. This CDR3 spans 16 amino acids. The J segment lost 6 bases and the V segment lost 5 bases, leaving 14 bases of the junction unmatched. Germline V CDR1 and CDR2: SGHAT, FQNNGV. The CDR3: CASSPIGQGGIHGYTF. CDR3 coding DNA: TGTGCCAGCAGCCCTATCGGACAGGGTGGAATTCATGGCTACACCTTC.

The chain couples TRBV9 to TRBJ1-1; no firm D call. This CDR3 region has 15 residues. The germline V gene has CDR1 SGDLS and CDR2 YYNGEE. Trimming left V 0 bases short and J 1 base short, with 10 bases between. In DNA form, the CDR3 reads TGTGCCAGCAGCGTAGACCCCCAGGCGAACACTGAAGCTTTCTTT. As protein: CASSVDPQANTEAFF.